Shown below are 30 T cell receptor beta chains from a single sample sequenced in a study of CD8 T cells in ankylosing spondylitis. Overall study findings and caveats: For ankylosing spondylitis blood, a TCR beta motif of several highly homologous variants appeared characteristic.

MiXCR, run by TCRdb on the 5' RACE reads, gives a single entry per CDR3 protein. Among 100,000 or so distinct CDR3 sequences, about 8.1% were seen once, and the ten largest hold around 30%. The antigens these receptors bind are not known. Sequences were obtained from blood, either unsorted or a sorted T cell fraction (not recorded which). These receptors were taken from a male donor with ankylosing spondylitis.

This clonotype was detected only a few times. The V gene is TRBV7-9, the J gene TRBJ2-1, with 7 bases aligning to TRBD2. CDR1 SEHNR and CDR2 FQNEAQ come from the germline V gene (reference sequence). The V and J ends lost 8 bases and 0 bases, in that order; junction bases with no gene match: 13. The CDR3 loop spans 17 amino acids. The CDR3 DNA is TGTGCCAGCGTGGGAGGGCCGGACGATAGCTCCTACAATGAGCAGTTCTTC. This codes for CASVGGPDDSSYNEQFF.

This clonotype has a handful of counts. This chain uses TRBV11-2 with TRBJ2-1; D perhaps matches TRBD2 (5 bases). Germline assignment: CDR1 SGHAT and CDR2 FQNNGV. The CDR3 covers 12 residues. Between the trimmed V and J ends, which lost 7 bases and 10 bases, there was a span of 14 bases. DNA for the CDR3: TGTGCCAGCAAGGACCCCGGCGGGGAGCAGTTCTTC. It translates to CASKDPGGEQFF.

The chain combines TRBV20-1 with TRBJ1-2, with D hard to call. V shed 0 bases and J shed 0 bases, with 11 bases lying between them. Per germline, CDR1 DFQATT and CDR2 SNEGSKA (reference sequence). The CDR3 runs to 15 residues. CDR3 DNA sequence: TGCAGTGCTAGAGATCGGGAAGGGACTAACTATGGCTACACCTTC. As protein: CSARDREGTNYGYTF.

This clonotype was seen repeatedly, ten times or more. The DNA of the CDR3 is TGTGCCAGCAGTGCCCTGAGCGGGGGTTACAATGAGCAGTTCTTC. Its translation is CASSALSGGYNEQFF. This chain connects TRBV27 to TRBJ2-1; 8 bases are a match to TRBD2. Germline CDR1 MNHEY, CDR2 SMNVEV (reference sequence). The CDR3 covers 15 residues. Germline trimming cut 5 bases from V and 4 bases from J; bases unmatched to any gene: 7.

This clonotype has only a few counts. This chain uses TRBV12-3 or TRBV12-4 with TRBJ2-1; D possibly uses TRBD1 or TRBD2 (5 bases each). The V end lost 6 bases, the J end lost 8 bases, and 20 bases lay between the germline ends. The CDR3 consists of 15 residues. CDR3 region: CASSATSPQGDEQFF. Written as DNA, the CDR3 is TGTGCCAGCAGCGCTACAAGCCCTCAGGGAGATGAGCAGTTCTTC.

The sample holds one count of this clonotype. The V call is TRBV10-3, the J call TRBJ2-7; weak D call: TRBD1 (5 bases). In germline, CDR1 is ENHRY, CDR2 SYGVKD. Trimming removed 11 bases from V and 3 bases from J, with 26 bases in between. The CDR3 covers 16 residues. The CDR3 reads CAASESRKVQGYEQYV. As DNA, the CDR3 is TGTGCCGCCAGTGAAAGCAGAAAAGTGCAGGGCTACGAGCAGTACGTC.

This clonotype was picked up a small number of times. This chain links TRBV7-2 with TRBJ1-1, with D perhaps TRBD1 (5 bases). In germline, CDR1 is SGHTA, CDR2 FQGNSA. This CDR3 has 14 amino acids. V was clipped by 1 base and J by 6 bases, with 12 bases between them. The DNA for the CDR3 is TGTGCCAGCAGCTTAGATAGCGGGGACGCTGAAGCTTTCTTT. Translated, it gives CASSLDSGDAEAFF. The full variable domain, completed using reference TRBV7-2 and TRBJ1-1, is GAGVSQSPSNKVTEKGKDVELRCDPISGHTALYWYRQSLGQGLEFLIYFQGNSAPDKSGLPSDRFSAERTGGSVSTLTIQRTQQEDSAVYLCASSLDSGDAEAFFGQGTRLTVV.

This clonotype appeared many times. This chain connects TRBV7-9 to TRBJ1-6; unclear D gene. This CDR3 spans 15 amino acids. Germline CDR1 is SEHNR and CDR2 is FQNEAQ (reference sequence). V lost 4 bases and J 9 bases, leaving 16 bases between the germline ends. CDR3 loop: CASSSVVQAFSPLHF. CDR3 bases: TGTGCCAGCAGCTCCGTGGTTCAGGCTTTTTCACCCCTCCACTTT.

This rearrangement joins TRBV10-2 to TRBJ2-2; no clear D. Germline V gives CDR1 WSHSY, CDR2 SAAADI. The V and J ends lost 5 bases and 1 base respectively, with 11 bases between them. CDR3 length: 15 amino acids. The CDR3 loop is CASSPVSMNTGELFF. In DNA form, the CDR3 reads TGCGCCAGCAGTCCGGTTTCGATGAACACCGGGGAGCTGTTTTTT.

This clonotype appeared many times. The rearrangement links TRBV25-1 to TRBJ1-1; D gene uncertain. CDR3 size: 11 residues. Between the trimmed V and J ends, which lost 6 bases and 2 bases, there was a span of 4 bases. The V gene's germline CDR1 is MGHDK and CDR2 SYGVNS. CDR3 residues: CASRYNTEAFF. The CDR3 DNA reads as TGTGCCAGCAGATATAACACTGAAGCTTTCTTT.

The table lists this clonotype with many counts. V is TRBV11-2 and J is TRBJ2-1; 11 positions agree with TRBD2. The V gene end was trimmed by 1 base and the J gene end by 0 bases; junction bases not matched to a gene: 11. The CDR3 has 20 residues. Germline V gene lookup returns CDR1 SGHAT and CDR2 FQNNGV. CDR3 nucleotides: TGTGCCAGCAGCTTAGGGGGGGGACTAGCGGAGGAAAGCTCCTACAATGAGCAGTTCTTC. This gives the protein CASSLGGGLAEESSYNEQFF. Variable domain in full (rest from reference TRBV11-2 and TRBJ2-1): EAGVAQSPRYKIIEKRQSVAFWCNPISGHATLYWYQQILGQGPKLLIQFQNNGVVDDSQLPKDRFSAERLKGVDSTLKIQPAKLEDSAVYLCASSLGGGLAEESSYNEQFFGPGTRLTVL.

As to this clonotype: One end of the junction does not line up with germline, which may come from a read error. This chain links TRBV27 with TRBJ1-5; D is undetermined. The CDR3 runs to 15 residues. Germline CDR1 and CDR2: MNHEY and SMNVEV (reference sequence). CDR3 nucleotides: TGTGCCAGCGGTTTATATAGATATAGCAATCAGCCCCAGCATTTT. It is translated as CASGLYRYSNQPQHF.

This clonotype occurred many times. The V gene is TRBV11-2, the J gene TRBJ2-1; the D is unclear. CDR3 length equals 16 residues. V was pared by 5 bases and J by 1 base, with 15 bases between. The germline V gene encodes CDR1 SGHAT and CDR2 FQNNGV. CDR3 nucleotide sequence: TGTGCCAGCAGCCCCAACCAAGGAAGGTCCTACAATGAGCAGTTCTTC. It translates to CASSPNQGRSYNEQFF.

Of note for this clonotype: This could be a read error, since a much larger clone is one nucleotide away. CDR3 DNA sequence: TGTGCCAGCAGTTTTAGCGGGAGTCGCAAGCAGTACGTC. Translation: CASSFSGSRKQYV. The rearrangement links TRBV27 to TRBJ2-7; the match to TRBD2 covers 9 bases. The CDR3 has 13 residues. Losses at the gene ends were 3 bases for V and 8 bases for J; bases not matched to a gene: 5. The V gene's germline CDR1 is MNHEY and CDR2 SMNVEV (reference sequence).

The V gene is TRBV4-1, the J gene TRBJ1-1; no reliable D call. Per germline, CDR1 MGHRA and CDR2 YSYEKL. The CDR3 sequence is 13 residues long. V lost 1 base to trimming and J lost 6 bases, with 9 bases between them. The CDR3 region is CASSQGGRSEAFF. CDR3 in DNA: TGCGCCAGCAGCCAAGGAGGAAGGTCTGAAGCTTTCTTT.

The gene calls are TRBV9 and TRBJ2-2; 8 positions match TRBD1. Germline assignment: CDR1 SGDLS and CDR2 YYNGEE. The CDR3 totals 17 residues. Trimming cost V 3 bases and J 1 base; bases outside gene matches: 8. The CDR3 is CASSALTGTGNTGELFF. The CDR3, as DNA: TGTGCCAGCAGCGCCCTGACCGGGACAGGGAACACCGGGGAGCTGTTTTTT. Based on the CDR3 plus reference TRBV9 and TRBJ2-2, the full variable domain is DSGVTQTPKHLITATGQRVTLRCSPRSGDLSVYWYQQSLDQGLQFLIQYYNGEERAKGNILERFSAQQFPDLHSELNLSSLELGDSALYFCASSALTGTGNTGELFFGEGSRLTVL.

This clonotype was recorded a few times. The CDR3 is CASSPFSYNEQFF. Written as DNA, the CDR3 is TGTGCCAGCAGCCCCTTCTCCTACAATGAGCAGTTCTTC. The chain recombines TRBV11-3 with TRBJ2-1; D remains ambiguous. V was trimmed by 5 bases and J by 0 bases, leaving 5 bases between them. The CDR3 is made up of 13 amino acids. CDR1 and CDR2 from the germline V gene are SGHNT and YENEEA.

This clonotype was seen a handful of times. The chain joins TRBV13 to TRBJ2-7; 13 bases line up with TRBD2. The CDR3 extends over 14 amino acids. The germline V gene encodes CDR1 PRHDT and CDR2 FYEKMQ (reference sequence). V gave up 5 bases and J gave up 4 bases; unmatched junction bases: 2. The DNA for the CDR3 is TGTGCCAGCAGCCTGGGACTAGCGGGGTACGAGCAGTACTTC. It specifies CASSLGLAGYEQYF. Variable domain in full (rest from reference TRBV13 and TRBJ2-7): AAGVIQSPRHLIKEKRETATLKCYPIPRHDTVYWYQQGPGQDPQFLISFYEKMQSDKGSIPDRFSAQQFSDYHSELNMSSLELGDSALYFCASSLGLAGYEQYFGPGTRLTVT.

This clonotype showed up many times. This chain uses TRBV24-1 with TRBJ2-1; TRBD1 might be the D (6 bases). This CDR3 has 13 amino acids. Trimming pared 7 bases from V and 8 bases from J, leaving 14 bases between. Germline lookup yields CDR1 KGHDR and CDR2 SFDVKD. CDR3 protein: CATSSDRLDEQFF. The DNA for the CDR3 is TGTGCCACCAGCTCAGACAGGTTGGATGAGCAGTTCTTC.

This clonotype was counted many times. This sequence joins TRBV20-1 and TRBJ2-1; 9 bases map to TRBD1. The CDR3 length is 14 residues. Trimming at V came to 0 bases and at J to 7 bases, leaving 4 bases not matched to a gene. CDR1 and CDR2 from the germline V gene are DFQATT and SNEGSKA (reference sequence). DNA for the CDR3: TGCAGTGCTAGAGATAGGGACAGGGAAAATGAGCAGTTCTTC. Its protein product is CSARDRDRENEQFF.

This clonotype was seen at least ten times. This sequence joins TRBV12-3 or TRBV12-4 and TRBJ1-1; D remains unclear. V lost 5 bases and J 5 bases, leaving 12 bases between the germline ends. The CDR3 has 13 residues. CDR3 nucleotides: TGTGCCAGCAGTCAGATGATGGGGACTGAAGCTTTCTTT. Translating it yields CASSQMMGTEAFF.

This clonotype has a count of ten or more. The CDR3 sequence: CASEDTNTEAFF. DNA for the CDR3: TGTGCCAGCGAGGACACGAACACTGAAGCTTTCTTT. This chain connects TRBV25-1 to TRBJ1-1; D is perhaps TRBD1 (5 bases). The V and J ends lost 8 bases and 1 base respectively, with 8 bases between them. The CDR3 length is 12 residues. Germline lookup yields CDR1 MGHDK and CDR2 SYGVNS.

The chain joins TRBV7-2 to TRBJ2-7; D call uncertain. The V gene lost 5 bases and the J gene lost 2 bases, with 10 bases spanning the gap. This CDR3 has 13 residues. CDR1 is SGHTA and CDR2 is FQGNSA in the germline V gene. DNA of the CDR3: TGTGCCAGCAGCCTCTGGGATACCTACGAGCAGTACTTC. Translated, it gives CASSLWDTYEQYF.

This clonotype was counted many times. V and J are TRBV20-1 and TRBJ2-3; unclear D gene. V lost 6 bases, J lost 4 bases, and 14 bases lay in between. CDR3 length equals 13 residues. CDR1 is DFQATT, CDR2 SNEGSKA, per germline (reference sequence). This CDR3 is CSAPIESSDTQYF. The CDR3 region has the DNA TGCAGTGCCCCTATCGAGAGCTCAGATACGCAGTATTTT.

This clonotype was observed many times. The gene calls are TRBV4-2 and TRBJ2-1; D might be TRBD2 (6 bases). Germline-derived CDR1 and CDR2 are LGHNA and YNFKEQ. This CDR3 comprises 17 residues. Trimming took off 5 bases at V and 10 bases at J, with 27 bases between the two ends. As DNA, the CDR3 is TGTGCCAGCAGCTTTGGGGCGGGAAACTCTCGTGACTCGGAGCAGTTCTTC. Translated, it gives CASSFGAGNSRDSEQFF.

This rearrangement joins TRBV5-1 to TRBJ1-4; D not certain. Trimming stripped 4 bases from V and 6 bases from J, with 10 bases between. The germline V gene encodes CDR1 SGHRS and CDR2 YFSETQ. The CDR3 is 13 amino acids. The CDR3 sequence: CASSEGGDEKLFF. The CDR3 nucleotides read TGCGCCAGCAGCGAGGGCGGGGATGAAAAACTGTTTTTT.

This clonotype occurred a few times. This chain uses TRBV11-2 with TRBJ2-1; 10 bases are a match to TRBD2. Germline V gene lookup returns CDR1 SGHAT and CDR2 FQNNGV. This CDR3 has 17 residues. V was pared by 0 bases and J by 2 bases, with 4 bases of the junction left unmatched. The CDR3 coding sequence is TGTGCCAGCAGCTTAGATCAAGGGACTAGCGCCTACAATGAGCAGTTCTTC. This encodes CASSLDQGTSAYNEQFF.

This chain joins TRBV19 and TRBJ1-5; 10 bases agree with TRBD1. The length of the CDR3 is 14 residues. CDR1 is LNHDA, CDR2 SQIVND, per germline (reference sequence). J lost 6 bases, V lost 6 bases, and 5 bases had no gene match. CDR3 amino acids: CASRTRDRGQPQHF. The CDR3 nucleotides are TGTGCCAGTAGGACGCGGGACAGGGGTCAGCCCCAGCATTTT.

CDR3 in DNA: TGTGCCAGTAGTATAGATGGGGAGGAGAACATCAACTATGGCTACACCTTC. It specifies CASSIDGEENINYGYTF. The genes are TRBV19 and TRBJ1-2; D gene unclear. This CDR3 is 17 amino acids long. V lost 0 bases, J lost 2 bases, and 16 bases lay in between. Looked up from germline, CDR1 is LNHDA and CDR2 is SQIVND (reference sequence).

The sample holds many counts of this clonotype. The chain joins TRBV4-1 to TRBJ1-2; TRBD1 matches at 7 bases. Germline-derived CDR1 and CDR2 are MGHRA and YSYEKL. The CDR3 sequence is 17 residues long. V lost 0 bases to trimming and J lost 4 bases; unmatched junction nucleotides: 11. This CDR3 is CASSQDGFQGGLYGYTF. CDR3 sequence (DNA): TGCGCCAGCAGCCAAGACGGTTTTCAGGGGGGACTCTATGGCTACACCTTC.